This TCR beta chain was recovered during a study of blood T cell repertoires in COVID-19. About the research overall: The analysed material was cDNA or gDNA that came from T cells, B-cell-depleted T cells, or PBMCs.

Measured with immunoSEQ multiplex PCR; TCRdb has only the in-frame clones, and not every one. The data contain approximately 88,000 clones, 75% to 95% of them singletons. This CDR3 spans 14 amino acids. CDR1 and CDR2 (germline): ENHRY, SYGVKD. V lost 5 bases, J lost 1 base, and 8 bases lay in between. The chain links TRBV10-3 to TRBJ2-2; D call uncertain. This receptor was taken from a woman in her 50s in a cohort sampled during active COVID-19. The sample comprised peripheral blood. In DNA form, the CDR3 reads TGTGCCATCAGTCCCCCCCGGAACACCGGGGAGCTGTTTTTT. Its translation is CAISPPRNTGELFF.